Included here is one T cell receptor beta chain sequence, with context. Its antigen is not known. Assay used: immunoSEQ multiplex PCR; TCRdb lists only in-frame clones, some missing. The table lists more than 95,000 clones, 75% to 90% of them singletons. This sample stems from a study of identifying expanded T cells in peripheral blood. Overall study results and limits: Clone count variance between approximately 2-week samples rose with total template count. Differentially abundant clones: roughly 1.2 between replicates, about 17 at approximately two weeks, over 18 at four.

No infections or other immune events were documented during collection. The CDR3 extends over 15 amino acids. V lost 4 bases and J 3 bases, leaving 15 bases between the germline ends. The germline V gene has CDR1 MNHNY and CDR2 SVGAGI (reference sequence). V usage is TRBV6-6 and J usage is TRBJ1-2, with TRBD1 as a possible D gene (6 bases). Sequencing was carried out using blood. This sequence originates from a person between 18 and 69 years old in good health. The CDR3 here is CASSFPEAGDYGYTF. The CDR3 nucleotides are TGTGCCAGCAGTTTCCCCGAGGCAGGGGACTATGGCTACACCTTC.